A selection of T cell receptor beta chains follows, all from one sample in a study of cytomegalovirus exposure and HLA in healthy donors. Profiling relied on immunoSEQ multiplex PCR, and the TCRdb table lists in-frame clones only, not all of them. The sample has 140,000 or so clones, roughly 77% seen once. The sample comprised PBMCs. These receptors all come from a woman in her thirties in good health and CMV-seronegative. The CDR3 runs from the conserved cysteine through the conserved F or W. Size values are once, few and many counts, or a class for expanded clones, and some rows have none.

CDR3 protein: CASSWLAGPGGDEQFF
clone size: .
J gene: TRBJ2-1
V gene: TRBV6-5

CDR3 protein: CASSPLASGETQYF
clone size: .
J gene: TRBJ2-5
V gene: TRBV18

CDR3 protein: CASSQDGGKQFF
clone size: .
J gene: TRBJ2-1
V gene: TRBV4-1

CDR3 protein: CACLGGHGQPQHF
clone size: few
J gene: TRBJ1-5
V gene: TRBV30

CDR3 protein: CASSPFSAGQETQYF
clone size: .
J gene: TRBJ2-5
V gene: TRBV28

CDR3 protein: CASSFAGGTTYNEQFF
clone size: .
J gene: TRBJ2-1
V gene: TRBV11-3

CDR3 protein: CASSPLRGLNTGELFF
clone size: .
J gene: TRBJ2-2
V gene: TRBV18

CDR3 protein: CASSENRGLDAFF
clone size: .
J gene: TRBJ1-1
V gene: TRBV6-1

CDR3 protein: CASSLEAGNYGYTF
clone size: .
J gene: TRBJ1-2
V gene: TRBV7-2

CDR3 protein: CASSPTGGRLSGEQFF
clone size: .
J gene: TRBJ2-1
V gene: TRBV7-9

CDR3 protein: CASSLGGGGADTQYF
clone size: .
J gene: TRBJ2-3
V gene: TRBV7-3

CDR3 protein: CASSEQRRNQPQHF
clone size: few
J gene: TRBJ1-5
V gene: TRBV2

CDR3 protein: CASRDGGVNEQFF
clone size: .
J gene: TRBJ2-1
V gene: TRBV28

CDR3 protein: CASRGVIQVATEAFF
clone size: .
J gene: TRBJ1-1
V gene: TRBV5-1

CDR3 protein: CASSEGQGLNTDTQYF
clone size: .
J gene: TRBJ2-3
V gene: TRBV14

CDR3 protein: CAGAGTIHNEQFF
clone size: .
J gene: TRBJ2-1
V gene: TRBV2

CDR3 protein: CASSGGVDSYEQYF
clone size: .
J gene: TRBJ2-7
V gene: TRBV5-4

CDR3 protein: CASSPSEDYGYTF
clone size: .
J gene: TRBJ1-2
V gene: TRBV18

CDR3 protein: CAWSVGVVKNIQYF
clone size: .
J gene: TRBJ2-4
V gene: TRBV30

CDR3 protein: CASHAQATNEKLFF
clone size: .
J gene: TRBJ1-4
V gene: TRBV2

CDR3 protein: CASTAATDGTEAFF
clone size: .
J gene: TRBJ1-1
V gene: TRBV2

CDR3 protein: CASSLGVGASWGGQYF
clone size: .
J gene: TRBJ2-7
V gene: TRBV7-8

CDR3 protein: CASSPGAGGGETQYF
clone size: .
J gene: TRBJ2-5
V gene: TRBV5-1

CDR3 protein: CAWRDYGESPLHF
clone size: .
J gene: TRBJ1-6
V gene: TRBV30

CDR3 protein: CASSLGGGYGYTF
clone size: .
J gene: TRBJ1-2
V gene: TRBV7-9

CDR3 protein: CASSYSREENSPLHF
clone size: .
J gene: TRBJ1-6
V gene: TRBV6-5

CDR3 protein: CASSLEPGYEQYF
clone size: few
J gene: TRBJ2-7
V gene: TRBV11-2

CDR3 protein: CASGGQPGNTIYF
clone size: .
J gene: TRBJ1-3
V gene: TRBV19

CDR3 protein: CASSGRTGGYEQYF
clone size: .
J gene: TRBJ2-7
V gene: TRBV2

CDR3 protein: CAANRQGSGELFF
clone size: .
J gene: TRBJ2-2
V gene: TRBV19

CDR3 protein: CASSQLAGGTDTQYF
clone size: .
J gene: TRBJ2-3
V gene: TRBV6-1

CDR3 protein: CASSLLRVRDAPLHF
clone size: once
J gene: TRBJ1-6
V gene: TRBV7-2

CDR3 protein: CASRQTASATEAFF
clone size: .
J gene: TRBJ1-1
V gene: TRBV2

CDR3 protein: CASTGLAGAEYEQYF
clone size: few
J gene: TRBJ2-7
V gene: TRBV6-6

CDR3 protein: CASSDGGPPNEQFF
clone size: .
J gene: TRBJ2-1
V gene: TRBV2

CDR3 protein: CASSQDQRRITEAFF
clone size: few
J gene: TRBJ1-1
V gene: TRBV14

CDR3 protein: CASSLGADRTDTQYF
clone size: .
J gene: TRBJ2-3
V gene: TRBV7-9

CDR3 protein: CAWAGPGWNEQFF
clone size: .
J gene: TRBJ2-1
V gene: TRBV30

CDR3 protein: CASSYTRGGAKNIQYF
clone size: .
J gene: TRBJ2-4
V gene: TRBV6-5

CDR3 protein: CASSPSSGNTIYF
clone size: .
J gene: TRBJ1-3
V gene: TRBV28

CDR3 protein: CASRGAGAPRETQYF
clone size: .
J gene: TRBJ2-5
V gene: TRBV10-1

CDR3 protein: CASSSQGTGNTIYF
clone size: .
J gene: TRBJ1-3
V gene: TRBV28

CDR3 protein: CASSNRDPGSPLHF
clone size: few
J gene: TRBJ1-6
V gene: TRBV7-9

CDR3 protein: CASTIPDGGKREQYF
clone size: once
J gene: TRBJ2-7
V gene: TRBV28

CDR3 protein: CASSLRRAAYEQYF
clone size: .
J gene: TRBJ2-7
V gene: TRBV28

CDR3 protein: CASRFDPRSPLHF
clone size: .
J gene: TRBJ1-6
V gene: TRBV2

CDR3 protein: CASSFTIPGQGSTGELFF
clone size: .
J gene: TRBJ2-2
V gene: TRBV18

CDR3 protein: CAWSVGQPYNSPLHF
clone size: .
J gene: TRBJ1-6
V gene: TRBV30

CDR3 protein: CASSQTRGSKNIQYF
clone size: .
J gene: TRBJ2-4
V gene: TRBV11-2

CDR3 protein: CASSQGQGGNQPQHF
clone size: .
J gene: TRBJ1-5
V gene: TRBV19

CDR3 protein: CASSQGSPPETQYF
clone size: .
J gene: TRBJ2-5
V gene: TRBV4-1

CDR3 protein: CASSTGTQTGGDTQYF
clone size: .
J gene: TRBJ2-3
V gene: TRBV5-1

CDR3 protein: CASRTGETEAFF
clone size: .
J gene: TRBJ1-1
V gene: TRBV19

CDR3 protein: CASSEGEEAQYF
clone size: .
J gene: TRBJ2-5
V gene: TRBV6-1

CDR3 protein: CASSRGRGGRPDTQYF
clone size: few
J gene: TRBJ2-3
V gene: TRBV5-4

CDR3 protein: CASSRGTGGLGGNQPQHF
clone size: .
J gene: TRBJ1-5
V gene: TRBV27

CDR3 protein: CAWGQGWTEAFF
clone size: once
J gene: TRBJ1-1
V gene: TRBV30

CDR3 protein: CASRTGVTGNTIYF
clone size: .
J gene: TRBJ1-3
V gene: TRBV28

CDR3 protein: CASSERQGGREHF
clone size: .
J gene: TRBJ1-5
V gene: TRBV6-1